This T cell receptor beta chain was found in a study of OX40 agonist ivuxolimab in advanced cancers. Whole-study context: The dose-escalation group included hepatocellular carcinoma, melanoma, renal cell carcinoma and head and neck cancer.

Overall study findings and caveats: Relative to CD4+ cells, CD8+ T cells on average had more expanded clones. With doses of 0.1 to 3.0 mg/kg, CD4+ and CD8+ blood T cells had undergone clonal expansion by week 6.

A note on this clone: Its antigen remains unknown.

Clones were sequenced by immunoSEQ multiplex PCR, and TCRdb holds only the in-frame ones, with some missing. The table lists about 38,000 clones, about 90% of them singletons. The source was CD4+ or CD8+ T cells sorted from blood, collected in a trial of the OX40 agonist ivuxolimab. The TCR originated in an adult with an advanced solid tumor such as melanoma, head and neck, liver or kidney cancer.

The CDR3 sequence is CASSYRGINQPQHF. Here the CDR3 DNA reads TGTGCCAGTAGTTACAGGGGAATCAATCAGCCCCAGCATTTT. The chain has TRBV19 and TRBJ1-5; 7 nucleotides agree with TRBD1. Looked up from germline, CDR1 is LNHDA and CDR2 is SQIVND (reference sequence). This CDR3 region has 14 residues. Unmatched junction bases numbered 4, after V lost 5 bases and J lost 3 bases.